This T cell receptor (beta chain) was captured in a study of T cell responses to AZD1222 COVID-19 vaccine. Sequencing used immunoSEQ multiplex PCR; TCRdb keeps in-frame clones, though not all of them. The sample includes more than 60,000 clones, around 87% seen only once; the top ten take about 22%. General study points: CD4 TCRs covered the whole spike, strongest at regions 160-218 and 743-854. Per reports, nearly half of all spike-specific TCRs target regions that are unmutated in variants.

Remarks on this clone: The antigen remains undetermined.

The origin of this receptor is an adult in good health. Here the sequenced sample was peripheral blood, taken on day 0 of AZD1222 vaccination.

The CDR3 loop reads CASSVDGSGSIYEQYF. CDR3 bases: TGTGCCAGCAGCGTAGATGGTAGCGGGAGTATTTACGAGCAGTACTTC. The rearrangement uses TRBV9 and TRBJ2-7; TRBD2 matches at 9 bases. Germline V gene sequence: CDR1 SGDLS, CDR2 YYNGEE. CDR3 length: 16 residues. After removal of 0 bases from V and 4 bases from J, the junction contained 8 bases not matched to a gene.